This entry lists 14 T cell receptor beta chains sequenced from one sample in a study of T cells in Graves' hyperthyroidism and ophthalmopathy. The TCR beta CDR3 regions underwent amplification using RNA transcripts as the source. When the TCR CDR3 underwent first-round RT-PCR, the HTBI primer set was used. TCRdb fed the multiplex PCR reads into MiXCR, producing one record per CDR3 protein. The repertoire holds about half a million distinct CDR3 sequences, with about 20% as singletons. The sample taken for sequencing was blood. These receptors all come from a young man with Graves' hyperthyroidism.

The V and J genes are TRBV28 and TRBJ1-5, with D uncertain. CDR1 and CDR2 from the germline V gene are MDHEN and SYDVKM. This CDR3 has 13 amino acids. Trimming pared 3 bases from V and 6 bases from J, leaving 9 bases between. The CDR3 nucleotides read TGTGCCAGCAGTTTCGGGGTGGCTCAGCCCCAGCATTTT. Translation gives CASSFGVAQPQHF.

This clonotype turned up a few times. CDR3 bases: TGTGCCACCCGTCGAAGACTAGCGGGGGGGCGGACCGGGGAGCTGTTTTTT. As protein: CATRRRLAGGRTGELFF. The gene calls are TRBV2 and TRBJ2-2, with 14 bases lining up with TRBD2. CDR3 length equals 17 residues. In germline, CDR1 is SNHLY, CDR2 FYNNEI. V shed 10 bases and J 5 bases; nucleotides not matched to a gene: 12. Supplemented by reference TRBV2 and TRBJ2-2, the full variable domain reads EPEVTQTPSHQVTQMGQEVILRCVPISNHLYFYWYRQILGQKVEFLVSFYNNEISEKSEIFDDQFSVERPDGSNFTLKIRSTKLEDSAMYFCATRRRLAGGRTGELFFGEGSRLTVL.

This clonotype was counted only a few times. The V call is TRBV12-3 or TRBV12-4, the J call TRBJ1-1; unclear D gene. Trimming took off 8 bases at V and 0 bases at J, with 16 bases between the two ends. The CDR3 contains 15 residues. CDR3 sequence reads: CASGPPTYMNTEAFF. The CDR3, as DNA: TGTGCCAGCGGGCCCCCGACGTATATGAACACTGAAGCTTTCTTT.

This rearrangement joins TRBV20-1 to TRBJ1-5; 7 bases map to TRBD1. J gave up 11 bases and V 0 bases, and 4 bases lay outside the gene matches. CDR3 size: 12 residues. Germline V lookup: CDR1 DFQATT, CDR2 SNEGSKA (reference sequence). The DNA for the CDR3 is TGCAGTGCTAGAGAGGGACAGCGGGCCCAGCATTTT. Translating it yields CSAREGQRAQHF.

This clonotype was observed at least ten times. The CDR3 protein is CATSREGLTTGELFF. CDR3 nucleotides: TGTGCCACCAGCAGGGAGGGGTTAACCACCGGGGAGCTGTTTTTT. This chain joins TRBV15 and TRBJ2-2; TRBD2 might be the D (6 bases). The germline V gene has CDR1 LNHNV and CDR2 YYDKDF (reference sequence). This CDR3 comprises 15 residues. The V end lost 3 bases, the J end lost 4 bases, and 12 bases lay between the germline ends.

Remarks on this clonotype: Lacking the conserved final phenylalanine or tryptophan, this CDR3 likely reflects a read error. J is TRBJ1-2 and V is TRBV19; 8 bases align to TRBD1. V shed 7 bases, J shed 8 bases, and the junction held 3 bases outside the gene matches. This CDR3 region has 11 residues. Germline V gene sequence: CDR1 LNHDA, CDR2 SQIVND (reference sequence). CDR3 region: CASTGGGGYTL. DNA of the CDR3: TGTGCCAGTACAGGGGGCGGGGGCTACACCCTC.

Comments on this clonotype: Germline and junction disagree at one end, which may indicate a read error. V and J are TRBV6-5 and TRBJ2-2; TRBD2 is a possible D gene (5 bases). The CDR3 has 17 residues. Per germline, CDR1 MNHEY and CDR2 SVGAGI. Here the CDR3 reads CASSYSSGPEVSGDLFF. CDR3 DNA: TGTGCCAGCAGTTACTCATCGGGTCCCGAGGTGTCCGGGGATCTGTTTTTT.

This clonotype came up many times. The CDR3 coding sequence is TGTGCCAGCAGTCGGAGTGCCCGGGAGACCCAGTACTTC. This gives the protein CASSRSARETQYF. This chain connects TRBV6-5 to TRBJ2-5; D ambiguous. The CDR3 covers 13 residues. V gave up 5 bases and J gave up 5 bases, with 12 bases separating them. The germline gives CDR1 MNHEY, CDR2 SVGAGI.

At least ten counts were recorded for this clonotype. The chain couples TRBV19 to TRBJ1-5; 10 bases agree with TRBD1. Germline V gene sequence: CDR1 LNHDA, CDR2 SQIVND (reference sequence). The CDR3 covers 13 residues. Unmatched junction bases numbered 6, after V lost 7 bases and J lost 9 bases. CDR3 DNA: TGTGCCAGTACCAGACAGGGGGCAGGGCCCCAGCATTTT. Translation: CASTRQGAGPQHF.

Notes on this clonotype: Possible read error: a much larger clone is one base away. This rearrangement joins TRBV5-1 to TRBJ1-1; D uncertain. The CDR3 loop spans 13 amino acids. Germline assignment: CDR1 SGHRS and CDR2 YFSETQ. CDR3 DNA: TGCGCCAGCAGCTTCGGGGATTACACTGAATCTTTCTTT. Its protein is CASSFGDYTESFF.

This clonotype was seen many times. V and J are TRBV19 and TRBJ2-7; possibly TRBD1 or TRBD2 for D (5 bases each). Per the germline V gene, CDR1 is LNHDA and CDR2 is SQIVND (reference sequence). V shed 5 bases and J shed 5 bases, with 13 bases lying between them. The CDR3 length is 13 residues. CDR3 sequence (DNA): TGTGCCAGTAGTGAAATTGGGACGAACGAGCAGTACTTC. It is translated as CASSEIGTNEQYF.

In this sample, this clonotype turned up many times. The V call is TRBV15, the J call TRBJ2-5, with TRBD1 matching 8 bases. J lost 1 base, V lost 0 bases, and 13 bases had no gene match. Looked up from germline, CDR1 is LNHNV and CDR2 is YYDKDF (reference sequence). CDR3 size: 19 residues. Written as DNA, the CDR3 is TGTGCCACCAGCAGAGACGTGGGGAGGACAGGGAGGATCCAAGAGACCCAGTACTTC. Translating gives CATSRDVGRTGRIQETQYF. The full variable domain, completed using reference TRBV15 and TRBJ2-5, is DAMVIQNPRYQVTQFGKPVTLSCSQTLNHNVMYWYQQKSSQAPKLLFHYYDKDFNNEADTPDNFQSRRPNTSFCFLDIRSPGLGDTAMYLCATSRDVGRTGRIQETQYFGPGTRLLVL.

This clonotype occurred many times. The V call is TRBV6-5, the J call TRBJ1-1, with D uncertain. The length of the CDR3 is 13 residues. With 2 bases removed from V and 1 base from J, the gap between germline ends came to 5 bases. CDR1 MNHEY and CDR2 SVGAGI come from the germline V gene. CDR3 bases: TGTGCCAGCAGTTACAGACGGAACACTGAAGCTTTCTTT. Residues: CASSYRRNTEAFF.

This clonotype was observed a handful of times. The chain uses TRBV4-1 and TRBJ2-2, with D possibly called TRBD1 or TRBD2 (5 bases each). CDR1 and CDR2 from the germline V gene are MGHRA and YSYEKL. V gave up 0 bases and J gave up 1 base, with 12 bases separating them. The CDR3 sequence is 17 residues long. CDR3 DNA: TGCGCCAGCAGCCAAGAGGTCGGGACCCTGAACACCGGGGAGCTGTTTTTT. This gives the protein CASSQEVGTLNTGELFF.